One sample yielded the 9 T cell receptor beta chains listed below, sequenced in a study of CD8+ T cells in alopecia areata (dated by TCRdb to 2016 to 2018). Explained via the paper, the time point label denotes: baseline before oral tofacitinib. Receptor amplification or capture employed the immunoSEQ multiplex PCR assay. RNA was extracted from all samples and reverse transcribed into cDNA as template for TCR sequencing. TCRdb stores this immuneACCESS table with in-frame sequences only. Part of the clones is absent; in the studies checked, under half of the shortfall reflects unresolved V genes, and no reason is known for the rest. For this sample the table gives more than 200,000 clones, of which roughly two thirds were detected only once. The biggest ten clones account for approximately 1.2% of the sample. The specimen was CD4+ T cells sorted from blood, collected at week 0. The receptors derive from a human donor with alopecia areata.

V and J are TRBV5-6 and TRBJ1-1; D is perhaps TRBD1 (6 bases). This CDR3 region has 14 residues. Per the germline V gene, CDR1 is SGHDT and CDR2 is YYEEEE. V lost 4 bases and J 0 bases, leaving 10 bases between the germline ends. The CDR3, as DNA: TGTGCCAGCAGCCAGGACAGATTGAACACTGAAGCTTTCTTT. Amino acid sequence: CASSQDRLNTEAFF.

This chain uses TRBV6-5 with TRBJ2-5; D not resolved. Germline V gene lookup returns CDR1 MNHEY and CDR2 SVGAGI. This CDR3 has 14 amino acids. Trimming stripped 6 bases from V and 5 bases from J, with 16 bases between. CDR3 nucleotide sequence: TGTGCCAGCAGGCCGACCCACCTGGGGGAGACCCAGTACTTC. It specifies CASRPTHLGETQYF.

This chain links TRBV15 with TRBJ1-1; no clear D gene. V was clipped by 9 bases and J by 0 bases, with 8 bases between them. The CDR3 is 12 residues long. CDR1 and CDR2 from the germline V gene are LNHNV and YYDKDF (reference sequence). In DNA form, the CDR3 reads TGTGCCACTACCAATCTGAACACTGAAGCTTTCTTT. Encoded protein: CATTNLNTEAFF.

This clone was observed a few times. This chain links TRBV11-2 with TRBJ2-1; TRBD2 matches 10 bases. Germline values: CDR1 SGHAT, CDR2 FQNNGV. J gave up 13 bases and V 6 bases, and 3 bases lay outside the gene matches. This CDR3 region has 11 residues. The CDR3 loop reads CASRAGGPQFF. The CDR3 region has the DNA TGTGCCAGCAGAGCGGGGGGGCCTCAGTTCTTC.

The chain uses TRBV2 and TRBJ2-5; TRBD2 agrees at 7 bases. V was clipped by 4 bases and J by 5 bases; unmatched bases: 13. The germline V gene encodes CDR1 SNHLY and CDR2 FYNNEI. This CDR3 has 16 residues. Written as DNA, the CDR3 is TGTGCCAGCAGTGTCAGGCGGCCCGGGGGGTTGGAGACCCAGTACTTC. This translates into CASSVRRPGGLETQYF.

In its sample, this clone was seen a few times. The rearrangement joins TRBV29-1 to TRBJ2-3; possibly TRBD1 for D (5 bases). The V and J ends lost 4 bases and 5 bases respectively, with 22 bases between them. Germline values: CDR1 SQVTM, CDR2 ANQGSEA. This CDR3 has 16 residues. CDR3 amino acids: CSVAHLSDSQRDTQYF. The CDR3 region has the DNA TGCAGCGTTGCCCACCTATCCGACAGTCAAAGAGATACGCAGTATTTT.

The chain uses TRBV29-1 and TRBJ2-2; D tentatively fits TRBD1 or TRBD2 (5 bases each). This CDR3 spans 13 amino acids. Trimming stripped 7 bases from V and 0 bases from J, with 9 bases between. Germline values: CDR1 SQVTM, CDR2 ANQGSEA. CDR3 coding DNA: TGCAGCGGGGGACGGACGAACACCGGGGAGCTGTTTTTT. Its protein is CSGGRTNTGELFF.

In DNA, the CDR3 is TGTGCCAGTAGTAGTCGGCAAGAGACCCAGTACTTC. Translation: CASSSRQETQYF. The rearrangement uses TRBV19 and TRBJ2-5; no definite D call. The V and J ends lost 4 bases and 2 bases respectively, with 5 bases between them. In germline, CDR1 is LNHDA, CDR2 SQIVND (reference sequence). This CDR3 contains 12 residues.

The chain carries TRBV5-1 and TRBJ1-2; 7 bases match TRBD1. CDR3 length equals 12 residues. Germline-derived CDR1 and CDR2 are SGHRS and YFSETQ. Trimming took 8 bases from V and 8 from J; bases not matched to a gene: 9. CDR3 in DNA: TGCGCCAGTCGGACAGGAGGTGACGGCTACACCTTC. It is translated as CASRTGGDGYTF.